The 18 T cell receptor beta chains below all came from one sample that was sequenced in a study of neurological immune-mediated disorders. One entry per CDR3 protein results from TCRdb running MiXCR on the 5' RACE reads. The sample lists fewer than 65,000 distinct CDR3 sequences, 4% to 5.5% occurring once. The sample was PBMCs. The receptors stem from a man in his forties or fifties with multiple sclerosis.

This clonotype was detected many times. CDR3 bases: TGTGCCAGCAGCCAGGGGGACAGCTCCTACGAGCAGTACTTC. Amino acids: CASSQGDSSYEQYF. This chain links TRBV4-2 with TRBJ2-7; 7 nucleotides match TRBD1. The CDR3 runs 14 residues. V dropped 3 bases and J dropped 0; count of bases not matched to a gene: 2. Germline CDR1 is LGHNA and CDR2 is YNFKEQ.

This clonotype was seen a handful of times. This may come from a read error, since a much larger clone is one base off. V and J are TRBV4-1 and TRBJ2-1; D gene ambiguous. Germline assignment: CDR1 MGHRA and CDR2 YSYEKL. The CDR3 runs to 13 residues. With 6 bases removed from V and 4 bases from J, the gap between germline ends came to 10 bases. CDR3 protein: CASSINKYNEQFF. CDR3 nucleotides: TGCGCCAGCAGTATCAATAAATACAATGAGCAGTTCTTC.

This clonotype was counted only a few times. A much larger clone is a single base away; this may be a read error. The chain joins TRBV4-1 to TRBJ2-5; unclear D gene. Trimming cost V 4 bases and J 2 bases, with 11 bases left between them. This CDR3 region has 14 residues. In germline, CDR1 is MGHRA, CDR2 YSYEKL. The chain's CDR3 is CASSPAQTQETQYF. The CDR3 nucleotides read TGCGCCAGCAGCCCAGCACAAACACAAGAGACCCAGTACTTC.

At least ten counts were recorded for this clonotype. A read error is possible here, since a much larger clone lies one base away. The rearrangement links TRBV5-1 to TRBJ2-1; tentatively, D is TRBD2 (8 bases). The germline CDR1 and CDR2 sequences are SGHRS and YFSETQ. The length of the CDR3 is 16 residues. Deletions cut 6 bases from V and 1 base from J, with 17 bases between. DNA of the CDR3: TGCGCCAGCAAGGGACAGAGCGGGAGATCCTACAATGAGCAGTTCTTC. This gives the protein CASKGQSGRSYNEQFF.

Many counts were recorded for this clonotype. The rearrangement links TRBV6-6 to TRBJ2-7; 9 nucleotides line up with TRBD1. The CDR3 is 15 amino acids. Per the germline V gene, CDR1 is MNHNY and CDR2 is SVGAGI (reference sequence). The ends lost 5 bases at V and 5 bases at J; junction bases unmatched: 10. The DNA of the CDR3 is TGTGCCAGCAGTAACCCCGGACAGGGGAAGGACGAGCAGTACTTC. Protein sequence: CASSNPGQGKDEQYF.

This clonotype has a count of ten or more. The chain links TRBV20-1 to TRBJ2-3, with D tentatively TRBD1 (7 bases). V was pared by 1 base and J by 3 bases, with 14 bases between. This CDR3 region has 15 residues. CDR1 is DFQATT, CDR2 SNEGSKA, per germline (reference sequence). CDR3 DNA sequence: TGCAGTGCTAGAGGCCAGGGGGGTCCGACAGATACGCAGTATTTT. As protein: CSARGQGGPTDTQYF.

The chain uses TRBV12-3 or TRBV12-4 and TRBJ2-2; TRBD1 matches 9 bases. This CDR3 is built from 15 residues. Trimming at V came to 5 bases and at J to 5 bases, leaving 6 bases not matched to a gene. The CDR3 DNA reads as TGTGCCAGCAGTAGCAGGACAGGGGTTACCGGGGAGCTGTTTTTT. Protein sequence: CASSSRTGVTGELFF.

This clonotype has at least ten counts. The CDR3 DNA reads TGTGCCAGCACCCTGACAACTTACGAGCAGTACTTC. Translated, it gives CASTLTTYEQYF. This chain uses TRBV5-5 with TRBJ2-7, with D uncertain. The V end was cut by 6 bases, the J end by 4 bases, with 11 bases between. Germline V gives CDR1 SGHKS, CDR2 YYEKEE (reference sequence). The CDR3 has 12 residues.

This clonotype is classed as medium-sized. The chain uses TRBV12-3 or TRBV12-4 and TRBJ1-3, with a tentative D call TRBD1 (5 bases). This CDR3 contains 18 residues. V shed 1 base and J shed 0 bases, with 16 bases lying between them. CDR3 coding DNA: TGTGCCAGCAGTTTAGATACGGACACGGCACTCTCTGGAAACACCATATATTTT. Translating it yields CASSLDTDTALSGNTIYF.

This clonotype was picked up a small number of times. The rearrangement uses TRBV5-5 and TRBJ2-5, with 8 positions matching TRBD2. The CDR3 length is 14 residues. With 2 bases clipped from V and 5 bases from J, the junction kept 5 bases outside the gene matches. CDR1 is SGHKS and CDR2 is YYEKEE in the germline V gene (reference sequence). CDR3 coding DNA: TGTGCCAGCAGCTTAACGGGAGGGTTGGAGACCCAGTACTTC. It translates to CASSLTGGLETQYF.

This clonotype was counted many times. The chain links TRBV10-3 to TRBJ1-6, with 8 bases aligning to TRBD1. Germline V gives CDR1 ENHRY, CDR2 SYGVKD. The V gene end was trimmed by 4 bases and the J gene end by 5 bases; junction bases not matched to a gene: 4. The CDR3 is 15 amino acids. The CDR3 DNA is TGTGCCATCAGTGTTGACAGGGGCAATAATTCACCCCTCCACTTT. Its translation: CAISVDRGNNSPLHF.

The chain links TRBV12-3 or TRBV12-4 to TRBJ1-4, with D uncertain. The CDR3 is 12 residues long. Deletions cut 3 bases from V and 5 bases from J, with 4 bases between. DNA for the CDR3: TGTGCCAGCAGTTTTGGGAATGAAAAACTGTTTTTT. Its protein product is CASSFGNEKLFF.

This clonotype occurred many times. The chain joins TRBV28 to TRBJ2-5; no clear D gene. The CDR3 sequence is 17 residues long. The V gene's germline CDR1 is MDHEN and CDR2 SYDVKM. V lost 2 bases, J lost 4 bases, and 20 bases lay in between. CDR3 protein: CASSLARTPGRGETQYF. CDR3 nucleotide sequence: TGTGCCAGCAGTTTAGCTCGTACACCCGGTCGCGGAGAGACCCAGTACTTC.

This clonotype was detected ten times or more. This chain joins TRBV5-1 and TRBJ1-5; D is uncertain. Per the germline V gene, CDR1 is SGHRS and CDR2 is YFSETQ. This CDR3 has 15 amino acids. V was trimmed by 4 bases and J by 2 bases, leaving 13 bases between them. Here the CDR3 DNA reads TGCGCCAGCAGCATCGACTGGGGTGGCAATCAGCCCCAGCATTTT. Residues: CASSIDWGGNQPQHF.

This clonotype showed up just a few times. The chain uses TRBV5-1 and TRBJ2-1, with 11 bases fitting TRBD2. Unmatched junction bases numbered 13, after V lost 2 bases and J lost 6 bases. There are 18 residues in the CDR3. CDR1 is SGHRS, CDR2 YFSETQ, per germline. The CDR3 DNA follows: TGCGCCAGCAGCTTAAGCCCGCTAGCGGGGGGACCCTCCAATGAGCAGTTCTTC. Translation gives CASSLSPLAGGPSNEQFF.

This clonotype was found many times. The chain joins TRBV5-1 to TRBJ2-7, with D perhaps being TRBD1 or TRBD2 (5 bases each). The V end was cut by 2 bases, the J end by 2 bases, with 23 bases between. CDR1 is SGHRS, CDR2 YFSETQ, per germline. This CDR3 is 18 amino acids long. DNA of the CDR3: TGCGCCAGCAGCTTACGGGACCGTGAAACCACCCTACCCTACGAGCAGTACTTC. Amino acid sequence: CASSLRDRETTLPYEQYF.

This clonotype was observed at least ten times. The chain recombines TRBV2 with TRBJ2-1; the D call may be TRBD1 or TRBD2 (6 bases each). The CDR3 covers 14 residues. V was pared by 8 bases and J by 0 bases, with 11 bases between. CDR1 and CDR2 (germline): SNHLY, FYNNEI. CDR3 DNA sequence: TGTGCCAGCGGGGGGCGGAGCTCCTACAATGAGCAGTTCTTC. This gives the protein CASGGRSSYNEQFF.

The V and J genes are TRBV6-6 and TRBJ2-7, with 9 bases matching TRBD2. The CDR3 is 16 residues long. Germline values: CDR1 MNHNY, CDR2 SVGAGI (reference sequence). The ends lost 0 bases at V and 2 bases at J; junction bases unmatched: 5. DNA of the CDR3: TGTGCCAGCAGTTACTCGGAGCGGGGGGACACCTACGAGCAGTACTTC. Translating gives CASSYSERGDTYEQYF.